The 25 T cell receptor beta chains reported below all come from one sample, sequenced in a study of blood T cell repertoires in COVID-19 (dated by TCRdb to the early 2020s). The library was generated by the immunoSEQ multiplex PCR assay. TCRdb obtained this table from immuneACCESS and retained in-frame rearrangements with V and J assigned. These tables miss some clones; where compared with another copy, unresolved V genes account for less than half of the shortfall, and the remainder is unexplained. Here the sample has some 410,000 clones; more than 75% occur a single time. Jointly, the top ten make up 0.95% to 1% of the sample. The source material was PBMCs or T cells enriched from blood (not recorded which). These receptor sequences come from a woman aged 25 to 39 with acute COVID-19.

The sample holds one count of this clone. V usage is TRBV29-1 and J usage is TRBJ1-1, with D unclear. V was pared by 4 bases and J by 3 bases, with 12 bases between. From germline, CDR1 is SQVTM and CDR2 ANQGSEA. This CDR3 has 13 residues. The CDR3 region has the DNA TGCAGCGTTGGAGCGAGCAAGGACACTGAAGCTTTCTTT. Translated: CSVGASKDTEAFF.

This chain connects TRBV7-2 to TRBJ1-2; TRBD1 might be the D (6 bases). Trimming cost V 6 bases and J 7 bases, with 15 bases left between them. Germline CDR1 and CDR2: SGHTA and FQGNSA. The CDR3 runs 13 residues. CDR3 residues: CASSNTPRGGYTF. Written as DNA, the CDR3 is TGTGCCAGCAGTAACACCCCCAGGGGTGGCTACACCTTC.

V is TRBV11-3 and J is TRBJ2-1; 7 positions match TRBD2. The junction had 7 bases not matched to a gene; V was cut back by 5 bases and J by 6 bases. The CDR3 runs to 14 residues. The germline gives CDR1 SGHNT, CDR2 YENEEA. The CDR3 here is CASSASAGVNEQFF. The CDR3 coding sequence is TGTGCCAGCAGCGCCTCCGCGGGGGTCAATGAGCAGTTCTTC.

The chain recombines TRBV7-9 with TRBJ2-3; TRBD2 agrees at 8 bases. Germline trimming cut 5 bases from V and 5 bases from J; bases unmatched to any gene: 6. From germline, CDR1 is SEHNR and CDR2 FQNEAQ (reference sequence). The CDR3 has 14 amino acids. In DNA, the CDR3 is TGTGCCAGCAGCGCGAGCGGGGGAGGAGATACGCAGTATTTT. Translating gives CASSASGGGDTQYF. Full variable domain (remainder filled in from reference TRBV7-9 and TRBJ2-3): DTGVSQNPRHKITKRGQNVTFRCDPISEHNRLYWYRQTLGQGPEFLTYFQNEAQLEKSRLLSDRFSAERPKGSFSTLEIQRTEQGDSAMYLCASSASGGGDTQYFGPGTRLTVL.

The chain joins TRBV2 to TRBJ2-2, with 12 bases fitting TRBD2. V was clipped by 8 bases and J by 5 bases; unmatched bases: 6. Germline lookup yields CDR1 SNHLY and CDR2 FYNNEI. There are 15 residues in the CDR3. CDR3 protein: CASRTSGDRTGELFF. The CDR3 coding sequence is TGTGCCAGCCGGACTAGCGGGGATCGGACCGGGGAGCTGTTTTTT.

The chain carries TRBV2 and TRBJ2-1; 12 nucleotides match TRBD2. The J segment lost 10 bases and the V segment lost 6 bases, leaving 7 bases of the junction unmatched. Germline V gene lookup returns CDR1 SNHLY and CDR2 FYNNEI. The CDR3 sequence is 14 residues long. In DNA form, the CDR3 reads TGTGCCAGCAGGCGGCTAGCGGGGGGGCAAGAGCAGTTCTTC. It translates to CASRRLAGGQEQFF.

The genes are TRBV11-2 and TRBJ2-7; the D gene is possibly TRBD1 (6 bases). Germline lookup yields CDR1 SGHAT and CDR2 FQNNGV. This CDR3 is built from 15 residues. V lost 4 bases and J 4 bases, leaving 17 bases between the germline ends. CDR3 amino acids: CASSSDRLPSYEQYF. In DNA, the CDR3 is TGTGCCAGCAGCTCAGACAGGCTCCCGTCTTACGAGCAGTACTTC.

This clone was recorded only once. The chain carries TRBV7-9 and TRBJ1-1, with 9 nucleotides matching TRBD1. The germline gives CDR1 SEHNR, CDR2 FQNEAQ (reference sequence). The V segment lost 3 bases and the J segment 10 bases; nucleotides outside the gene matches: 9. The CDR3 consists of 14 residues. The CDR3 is CASSFGEGQGRAFF. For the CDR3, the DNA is TGTGCCAGCAGCTTCGGCGAAGGACAGGGGAGAGCTTTCTTT.

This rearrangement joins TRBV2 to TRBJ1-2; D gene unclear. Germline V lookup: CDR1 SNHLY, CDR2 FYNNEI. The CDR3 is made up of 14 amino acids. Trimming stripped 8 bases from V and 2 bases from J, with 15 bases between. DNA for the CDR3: TGTGCCAGCGGACGGGGATTAGCGAACTATGGCTACACCTTC. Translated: CASGRGLANYGYTF.

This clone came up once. The CDR3 DNA reads TGTGCCTTCCGGGACAGGGGGGGAGATACGCAGTATTTT. The encoded protein is CAFRDRGGDTQYF. This sequence joins TRBV30 and TRBJ2-3, with 11 bases lining up with TRBD1. V was pared by 7 bases and J by 5 bases, with 5 bases of the junction left unmatched. Looked up from germline, CDR1 is GTSNPN and CDR2 is SVGIG (reference sequence). CDR3 size: 13 residues. Based on the CDR3 plus reference TRBV30 and TRBJ2-3, the full variable domain is SQTIHQWPATLVQPVGSPLSLECTVEGTSNPNLYWYRQAAGRGLQLLFYSVGIGQISSEVPQNLSASRPQDRQFILSSKKLLLSDSGFYLCAFRDRGGDTQYFGPGTRLTVL.

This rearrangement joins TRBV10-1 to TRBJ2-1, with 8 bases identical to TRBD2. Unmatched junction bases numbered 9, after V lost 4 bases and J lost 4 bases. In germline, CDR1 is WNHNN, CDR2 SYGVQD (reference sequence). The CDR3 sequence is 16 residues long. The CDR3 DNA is TGCGCCAGCAGTGGAGGGAGTAGCGGGGCTTACAATGAGCAGTTCTTC. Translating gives CASSGGSSGAYNEQFF.

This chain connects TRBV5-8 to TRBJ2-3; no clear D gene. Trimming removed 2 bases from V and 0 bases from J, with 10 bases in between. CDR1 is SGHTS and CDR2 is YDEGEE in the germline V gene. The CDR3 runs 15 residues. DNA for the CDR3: TGTGCCAGCAGCTTTGGCAGAATAAGCACAGATACGCAGTATTTT. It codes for CASSFGRISTDTQYF.

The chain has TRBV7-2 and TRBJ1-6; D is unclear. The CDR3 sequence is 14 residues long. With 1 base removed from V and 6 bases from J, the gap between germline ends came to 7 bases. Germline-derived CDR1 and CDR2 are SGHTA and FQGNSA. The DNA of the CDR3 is TGTGCCAGCAGCTTAGGGGCTTCTAATTCACCCCTCCACTTT. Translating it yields CASSLGASNSPLHF.

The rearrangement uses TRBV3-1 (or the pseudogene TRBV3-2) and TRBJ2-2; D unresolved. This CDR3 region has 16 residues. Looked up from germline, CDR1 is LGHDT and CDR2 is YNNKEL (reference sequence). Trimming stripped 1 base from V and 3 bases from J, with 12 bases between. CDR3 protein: CASSQVDFRYTGELFF. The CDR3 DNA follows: TGTGCCAGCAGCCAAGTAGATTTCCGGTACACCGGGGAGCTGTTTTTT.

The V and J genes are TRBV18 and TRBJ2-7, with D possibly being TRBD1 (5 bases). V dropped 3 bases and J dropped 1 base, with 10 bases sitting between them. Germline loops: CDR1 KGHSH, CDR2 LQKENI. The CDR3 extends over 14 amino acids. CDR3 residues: CASSPSRQSYEQYF. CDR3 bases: TGTGCCAGCTCACCCTCGAGACAGTCCTACGAGCAGTACTTC.

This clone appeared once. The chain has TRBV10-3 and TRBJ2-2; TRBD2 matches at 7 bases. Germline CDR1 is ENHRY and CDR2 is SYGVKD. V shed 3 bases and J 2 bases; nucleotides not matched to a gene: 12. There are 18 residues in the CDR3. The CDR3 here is CAISDSSSGDANTGELFF. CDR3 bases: TGTGCCATCAGTGATTCGTCTAGCGGTGACGCAAACACCGGGGAGCTGTTTTTT.

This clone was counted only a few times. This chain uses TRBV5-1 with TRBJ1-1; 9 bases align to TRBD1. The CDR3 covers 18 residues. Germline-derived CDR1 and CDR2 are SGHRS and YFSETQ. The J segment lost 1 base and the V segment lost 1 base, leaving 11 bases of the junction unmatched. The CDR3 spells CASSLTPGQGSGNTEAFF. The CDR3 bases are TGCGCCAGCAGCTTGACACCGGGACAGGGTTCCGGGAACACTGAAGCTTTCTTT.

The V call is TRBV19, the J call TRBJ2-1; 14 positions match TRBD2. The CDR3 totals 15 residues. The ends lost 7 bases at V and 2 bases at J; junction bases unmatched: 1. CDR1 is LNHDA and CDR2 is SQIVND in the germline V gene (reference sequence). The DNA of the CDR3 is TGTGCCAGTACGGGACTAGCGGGGGCCTACAATGAGCAGTTCTTC. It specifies CASTGLAGAYNEQFF.

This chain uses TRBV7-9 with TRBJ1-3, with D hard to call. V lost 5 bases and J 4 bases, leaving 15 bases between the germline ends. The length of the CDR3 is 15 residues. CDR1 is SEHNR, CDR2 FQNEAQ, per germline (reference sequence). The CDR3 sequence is CASSPAAGVGNTIYF. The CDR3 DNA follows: TGTGCCAGCAGCCCAGCGGCGGGTGTGGGAAACACCATATATTTT.

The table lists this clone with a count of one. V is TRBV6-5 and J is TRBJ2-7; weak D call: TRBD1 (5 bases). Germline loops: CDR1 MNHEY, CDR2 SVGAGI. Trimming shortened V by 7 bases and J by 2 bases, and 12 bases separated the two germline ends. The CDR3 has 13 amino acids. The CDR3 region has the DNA TGTGCCAGCACCCCAGGGCCCCCCTACGAGCAGTACTTC. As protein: CASTPGPPYEQYF.

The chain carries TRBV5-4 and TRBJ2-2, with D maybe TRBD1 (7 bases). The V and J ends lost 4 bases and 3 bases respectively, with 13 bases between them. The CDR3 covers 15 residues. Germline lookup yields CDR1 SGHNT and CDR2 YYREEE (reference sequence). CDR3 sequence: CASSPRGVDTGELFF. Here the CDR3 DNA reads TGTGCCAGCAGCCCCAGGGGGGTGGACACCGGGGAGCTGTTTTTT.

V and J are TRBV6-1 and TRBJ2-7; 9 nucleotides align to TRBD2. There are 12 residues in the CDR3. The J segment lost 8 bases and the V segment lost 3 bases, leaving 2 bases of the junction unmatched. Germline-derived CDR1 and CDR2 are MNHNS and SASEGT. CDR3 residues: CASSERGGQQYF. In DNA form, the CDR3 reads TGTGCCAGCAGTGAGCGGGGGGGCCAGCAGTACTTC.

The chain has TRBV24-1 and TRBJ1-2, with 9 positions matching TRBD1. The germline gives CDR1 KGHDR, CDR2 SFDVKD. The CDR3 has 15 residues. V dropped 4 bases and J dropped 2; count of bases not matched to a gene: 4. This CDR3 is CATSEGTGFNYGYTF. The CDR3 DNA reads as TGTGCCACCAGTGAAGGGACAGGGTTCAACTATGGCTACACCTTC.

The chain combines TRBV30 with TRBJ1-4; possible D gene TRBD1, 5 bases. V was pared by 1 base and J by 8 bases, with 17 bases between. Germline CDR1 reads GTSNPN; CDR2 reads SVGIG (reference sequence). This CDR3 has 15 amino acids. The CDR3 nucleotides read TGTGCCTGGAGTGATCCGGATCCAGGGAAGGAAAAACTGTTTTTT. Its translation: CAWSDPDPGKEKLFF.

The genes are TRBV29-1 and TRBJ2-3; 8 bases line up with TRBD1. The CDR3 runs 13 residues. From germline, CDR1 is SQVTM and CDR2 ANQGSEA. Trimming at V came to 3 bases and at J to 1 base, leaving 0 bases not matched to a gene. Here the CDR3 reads CSVETGGTDTQYF. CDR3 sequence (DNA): TGCAGCGTTGAGACAGGGGGCACAGATACGCAGTATTTT.